This T cell receptor beta chain was captured by sequencing in a study of Graves' ophthalmopathy and Graves' hyperthyroidism. This clonotype was counted ten times or more. The V gene lost 5 bases and the J gene lost 4 bases, with 14 bases spanning the gap. Germline CDR1 and CDR2: SEHNR and FQNEAQ (reference sequence). The CDR3 has 14 residues. RNA transcripts yielded amplified TCR beta CDR3 regions. Scientists carried out first-round RT-PCR using HTBI primers and then a second-round multiplex PCR. A single record per CDR3 protein comes from TCRdb applying MiXCR to the multiplex PCR reads. This table has 350,000 to 400,000 distinct CDR3 sequences, around 20% appearing once. As diagnostic evidence, clinical symptoms, serum thyroxine, TRAb, thyroid ultrasound and orbital computed tomography were relied upon. A volume of approximately 10 ml of fresh peripheral blood supplied the PBMCs.

The TCR was taken from a young woman with Graves' ophthalmopathy. The specimen was peripheral blood. This sequence joins TRBV7-9 and TRBJ1-2; weak D call: TRBD1 (5 bases). The CDR3 here is CASSQEGFGYGYTF. For the CDR3, the DNA is TGTGCCAGCAGCCAGGAGGGGTTCGGCTATGGCTACACCTTC.